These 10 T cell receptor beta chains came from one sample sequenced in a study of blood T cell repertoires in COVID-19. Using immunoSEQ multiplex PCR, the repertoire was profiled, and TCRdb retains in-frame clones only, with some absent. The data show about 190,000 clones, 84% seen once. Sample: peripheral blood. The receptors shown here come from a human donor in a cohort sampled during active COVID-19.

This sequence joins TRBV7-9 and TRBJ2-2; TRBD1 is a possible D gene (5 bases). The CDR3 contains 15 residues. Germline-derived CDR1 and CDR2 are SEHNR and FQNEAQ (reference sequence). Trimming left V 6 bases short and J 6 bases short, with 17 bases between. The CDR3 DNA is TGTGCCAGCAGTCCCCAGGGTGTATTCGCCGGGGAGCTGTTTTTT. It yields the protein CASSPQGVFAGELFF.

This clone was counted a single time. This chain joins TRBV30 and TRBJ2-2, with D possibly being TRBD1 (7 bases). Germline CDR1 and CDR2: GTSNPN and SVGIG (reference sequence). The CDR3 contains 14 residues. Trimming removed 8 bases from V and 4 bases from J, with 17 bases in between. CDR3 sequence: CAGTDQGGTGELFF. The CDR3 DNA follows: TGTGCCGGGACCGATCAGGGGGGCACCGGGGAGCTGTTTTTT.

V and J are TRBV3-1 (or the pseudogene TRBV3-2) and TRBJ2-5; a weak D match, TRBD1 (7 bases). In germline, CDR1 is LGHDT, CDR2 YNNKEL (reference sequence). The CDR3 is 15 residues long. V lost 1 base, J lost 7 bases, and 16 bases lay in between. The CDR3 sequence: CASSQGIGTAGTQYF. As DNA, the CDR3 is TGTGCCAGCAGCCAAGGGATCGGGACAGCGGGGACCCAGTACTTC.

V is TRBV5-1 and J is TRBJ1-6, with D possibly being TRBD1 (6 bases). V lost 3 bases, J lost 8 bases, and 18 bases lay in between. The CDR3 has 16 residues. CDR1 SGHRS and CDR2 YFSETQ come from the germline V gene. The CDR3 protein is CASSWGMTGWDSPLHF. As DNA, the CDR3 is TGCGCCAGCAGCTGGGGGATGACAGGTTGGGATTCACCCCTCCACTTT.

In nucleotides, the CDR3 is TGTGCCACCAGCAGAGTCGCGGAGACCCAGTACTTC. Protein sequence: CATSRVAETQYF. The rearrangement links TRBV15 to TRBJ2-5; D gene unclear. V gave up 1 base and J gave up 5 bases, with 5 bases separating them. Looked up from germline, CDR1 is LNHNV and CDR2 is YYDKDF (reference sequence). CDR3 size: 12 residues. Combining the CDR3 with reference TRBV15 and TRBJ2-5 gives the whole variable domain DAMVIQNPRYQVTQFGKPVTLSCSQTLNHNVMYWYQQKSSQAPKLLFHYYDKDFNNEADTPDNFQSRRPNTSFCFLDIRSPGLGDTAMYLCATSRVAETQYFGPGTRLLVL.

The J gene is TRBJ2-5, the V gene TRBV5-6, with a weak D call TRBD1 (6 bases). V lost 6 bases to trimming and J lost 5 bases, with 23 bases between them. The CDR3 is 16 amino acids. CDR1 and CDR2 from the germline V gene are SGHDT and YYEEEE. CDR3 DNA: TGTGCCAGCACCCTGGGGGCAGCCACCCCGTGGGAGACCCAGTACTTC. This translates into CASTLGAATPWETQYF.

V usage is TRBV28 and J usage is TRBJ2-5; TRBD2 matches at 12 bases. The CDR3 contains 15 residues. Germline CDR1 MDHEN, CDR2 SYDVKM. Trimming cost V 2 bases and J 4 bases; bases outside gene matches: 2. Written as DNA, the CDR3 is TGTGCCAGCAGTTTAGGACTAGCGGGAACAGAGACCCAGTACTTC. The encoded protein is CASSLGLAGTETQYF.

The DNA of the CDR3 is TGTGCCAGTAGAGAAGTTAGTACCAGAGGATCCGGGGAGCTGTTTTTT. Its protein is CASREVSTRGSGELFF. The chain recombines TRBV19 with TRBJ2-2; no definite D call. The CDR3 is 16 amino acids. Germline values: CDR1 LNHDA, CDR2 SQIVND (reference sequence). Trimming pared 6 bases from V and 6 bases from J, leaving 20 bases between.

The CDR3 loop reads CASSMPLRLSPRLRNTIYF. The CDR3 DNA sequence: TGTGCCAGTAGTATGCCCTTGAGGCTGTCCCCTCGGTTACGAAACACCATATATTTT. This chain links TRBV19 with TRBJ1-3; D gene unclear. Trimming stripped 3 bases from V and 5 bases from J, with 26 bases between. Germline CDR1 LNHDA, CDR2 SQIVND (reference sequence). CDR3 length: 19 residues.

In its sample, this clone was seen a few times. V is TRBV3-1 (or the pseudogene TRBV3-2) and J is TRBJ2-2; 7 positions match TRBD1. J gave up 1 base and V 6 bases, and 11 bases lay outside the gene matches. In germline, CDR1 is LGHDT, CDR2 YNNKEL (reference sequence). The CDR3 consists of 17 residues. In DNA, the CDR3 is TGTGCCAGCAGTCCCCCGGCGACAGGGCTGAACACCGGGGAGCTGTTTTTT. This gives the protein CASSPPATGLNTGELFF.